Presented here are 5 T cell receptor beta chains from one specimen sequenced in a study of T cells after yellow fever vaccination. Each CDR3 protein is one row after TCRdb ran MiXCR on the 5' RACE reads. The profile shows a few hundred thousand distinct CDR3 sequences, 8.7% of them singletons. The sequences come from CD4+ T cells sorted from PBMCs, collected 5 days after the yellow fever booster vaccination. Source of these receptors: a man between 18 and 29 years old who received the YFV17D yellow fever vaccine.

This chain joins TRBV18 and TRBJ1-2, with unresolved D. There are 15 residues in the CDR3. Deletions cut 1 base from V and 8 bases from J, with 17 bases between. Germline CDR1 is KGHSH and CDR2 is LQKENI. The CDR3 sequence: CASSPRIWGDGGYTF. The CDR3 bases are TGTGCCAGCTCACCACGTATCTGGGGAGATGGAGGCTACACCTTC.

This clonotype was detected a few times. V usage is TRBV7-9 and J usage is TRBJ1-2, with 8 bases matching TRBD1. This CDR3 is built from 16 residues. Germline V lookup: CDR1 SEHNR, CDR2 FQNEAQ (reference sequence). V shed 7 bases and J 3 bases; nucleotides not matched to a gene: 13. The DNA for the CDR3 is TGTGCCAGCATCCATTCCTCCCCGACAGGGGACTATGGCTACACCTTC. It codes for CASIHSSPTGDYGYTF.

This chain links TRBV4-3 with TRBJ2-2; 8 bases are a match to TRBD1. Germline V CDR1 and CDR2: LGHNA, YSLEER. V lost 4 bases and J lost 2; bases outside the gene matches: 3. This CDR3 is built from 15 residues. In DNA, the CDR3 is TGCGCCAGCAGCCGAGGGACAGGCAACACCGGGGAGCTGTTTTTT. It encodes CASSRGTGNTGELFF.

This chain connects TRBV12-3 or TRBV12-4 to TRBJ1-1; D may be TRBD1 (5 bases). V was clipped by 6 bases and J by 1 base, with 15 bases between them. The CDR3 loop spans 15 amino acids. CDR3 amino acids: CASSSGTPANTEAFF. CDR3 sequence (DNA): TGTGCCAGCAGCTCGGGGACTCCGGCGAACACTGAAGCTTTCTTT.

At least ten counts were recorded for this clonotype. The chain recombines TRBV4-1 with TRBJ2-7, with D perhaps matching TRBD1 (6 bases). The CDR3 loop spans 16 amino acids. CDR1 and CDR2 from the germline V gene are MGHRA and YSYEKL. The V and J ends lost 2 bases and 3 bases respectively, with 17 bases between them. The CDR3 DNA sequence: TGCGCCAGCAGCCAACCAAAGGGGGAGAATCTCTACGAGCAGTACTTC. Protein product: CASSQPKGENLYEQYF.